What follows are 27 T cell receptor beta chains derived from one specimen sequenced in a study of T cell responses to AZD1222 COVID-19 vaccine. Data came from immunoSEQ multiplex PCR; TCRdb stores just in-frame clones and leaves some out. The repertoire holds about 120,000 clones, with roughly nine tenths as singletons. Source: peripheral blood, taken on day 0 of AZD1222 vaccination. The receptors shown here come from an adult in good health.

V and J are TRBV27 and TRBJ2-5, with 7 positions matching TRBD1. The V and J ends lost 10 bases and 5 bases, in that order; junction bases with no gene match: 22. The germline CDR1 and CDR2 sequences are MNHEY and SMNVEV (reference sequence). The CDR3 is 17 amino acids. The CDR3 reads CAISRNQRQGYEETQYF. The CDR3 nucleotides read TGTGCCATCTCAAGAAACCAACGACAGGGATATGAGGAGACCCAGTACTTC.

The V call is TRBV28, the J call TRBJ1-4; D is unclear. Trimming pared 3 bases from V and 7 bases from J, leaving 15 bases between. CDR1 is MDHEN and CDR2 is SYDVKM in the germline V gene. The CDR3 spans 15 residues. This chain's CDR3 is CASSLPDLTGEKLFF. As DNA, the CDR3 is TGTGCCAGCAGTTTGCCCGATCTTACGGGTGAAAAACTGTTTTTT.

The gene calls are TRBV27 and TRBJ1-2, with D maybe TRBD1 (5 bases). This CDR3 region has 15 residues. Germline CDR1 is MNHEY and CDR2 is SMNVEV (reference sequence). The V end was cut by 2 bases, the J end by 5 bases, with 15 bases between. The CDR3 here is CASSLSWAGKYGYTF. As DNA, the CDR3 is TGTGCCAGCAGTTTAAGTTGGGCAGGGAAGTATGGCTACACCTTC.

The rearrangement links TRBV19 to TRBJ2-5; 7 bases agree with TRBD1. Trimming removed 5 bases from V and 2 bases from J; junction bases left unmatched: 11. Germline V gene lookup returns CDR1 LNHDA and CDR2 SQIVND (reference sequence). The CDR3 totals 16 residues. The CDR3 loop is CASSPRGQKRQETQYF. DNA of the CDR3: TGTGCCAGTAGTCCAAGGGGACAGAAGAGACAAGAGACCCAGTACTTC.

V and J are TRBV6-1 and TRBJ1-6; D is ambiguous. The germline V and J ends were trimmed by 3 bases and 0 bases, with 9 bases remaining between them. This CDR3 has 16 amino acids. The germline V gene encodes CDR1 MNHNS and CDR2 SASEGT. The CDR3 DNA reads TGTGCCAGCAGTGACAAAGGGAGCTCCTATAATTCACCCCTCCACTTT. Translation: CASSDKGSSYNSPLHF.

The chain couples TRBV11-3 to TRBJ2-1; D is perhaps TRBD1 (6 bases). V lost 5 bases, J lost 3 bases, and 11 bases lay in between. Per germline, CDR1 SGHNT and CDR2 YENEEA. The CDR3 is 14 residues long. CDR3 sequence: CASSPGQLYNEQFF. The CDR3, as DNA: TGTGCCAGCAGCCCAGGACAGCTCTACAATGAGCAGTTCTTC.

This clone was seen once. The gene calls are TRBV30 and TRBJ1-2; TRBD1 is a possible D gene (5 bases). CDR3 size: 12 residues. The V end lost 0 bases, the J end lost 10 bases, and 12 bases lay between the germline ends. The germline V gene has CDR1 GTSNPN and CDR2 SVGIG (reference sequence). This CDR3 reads CAWSVGDKTYTF. CDR3 nucleotide sequence: TGTGCCTGGAGTGTAGGGGATAAGACCTACACCTTC. Filled out from reference TRBV30 and TRBJ1-2, the complete variable domain reads SQTIHQWPATLVQPVGSPLSLECTVEGTSNPNLYWYRQAAGRGLQLLFYSVGIGQISSEVPQNLSASRPQDRQFILSSKKLLLSDSGFYLCAWSVGDKTYTFGSGTRLTVV.

The chain uses TRBV6-5 and TRBJ2-1, with 11 bases fitting TRBD2. CDR1 and CDR2 from the germline V gene are MNHEY and SVGAGI. The CDR3 loop spans 15 amino acids. Trimming removed 6 bases from V and 7 bases from J; junction bases left unmatched: 8. CDR3 amino acids: CASRDSGGARNEQFF. The CDR3 coding sequence is TGTGCCAGCAGGGATAGCGGGGGGGCCCGGAATGAGCAGTTCTTC.

The chain carries TRBV4-1 and TRBJ2-5; D is perhaps TRBD2 (6 bases). The CDR3 length is 16 residues. V was shortened by 0 bases and J by 2 bases, with 13 bases between the two germline ends. From germline, CDR1 is MGHRA and CDR2 YSYEKL. The CDR3 sequence is CASSQEIAAGQETQYF. In DNA, the CDR3 is TGCGCCAGCAGCCAAGAGATAGCGGCGGGTCAAGAGACCCAGTACTTC.

The chain has TRBV12-3 or TRBV12-4 and TRBJ1-2, with 7 positions matching TRBD1. CDR3 length equals 13 residues. J gave up 4 bases and V 7 bases, and 6 bases lay outside the gene matches. The CDR3 spells CASTLGTAYGYTF. The DNA for the CDR3 is TGTGCCAGCACCCTCGGGACAGCCTATGGCTACACCTTC.

The chain carries TRBV28 and TRBJ1-5; D might be TRBD1 (6 bases). The length of the CDR3 is 15 residues. Trimming took 7 bases from V and 0 from J, leaving 13 bases between them. Germline CDR1 and CDR2: MDHEN and SYDVKM. The CDR3 is CASIPRGASNQPQHF. For the CDR3, the DNA is TGTGCCAGCATCCCCCGGGGGGCTAGCAATCAGCCCCAGCATTTT.

V usage is TRBV7-8 and J usage is TRBJ2-5; 7 nucleotides match TRBD1. CDR1 and CDR2 from the germline V gene are SGHVS and FQNEAQ. The ends lost 3 bases at V and 5 bases at J; junction bases unmatched: 9. This CDR3 contains 15 residues. The CDR3 region has the DNA TGTGCCAGCAGCTTCGCAACAGGGGTTGGGGAGACCCAGTACTTC. Protein product: CASSFATGVGETQYF. Complete variable domain (other parts from reference TRBV7-8 and TRBJ2-5): GAGVSQSPRYKVAKRGQDVALRCDPISGHVSLFWYQQALGQGPEFLTYFQNEAQLDKSGLPSDRFFAERPEGSVSTLKIQRTQQEDSAVYLCASSFATGVGETQYFGPGTRLLVL.

The chain has TRBV18 and TRBJ2-2; the match to TRBD1 covers 7 bases. The germline gives CDR1 KGHSH, CDR2 LQKENI. This CDR3 is built from 15 residues. J gave up 5 bases and V 3 bases, and 6 bases lay outside the gene matches. The CDR3 DNA reads TGTGCCAGCTCACCGCTAGAACAGGGGACCGGGGAGCTGTTTTTT. It yields the protein CASSPLEQGTGELFF.

The rearrangement uses TRBV14 and TRBJ2-7; D may be TRBD2 (6 bases). V was clipped by 1 base and J by 6 bases, with 10 bases between them. CDR1 is SGHDN, CDR2 FVKESK, per germline. This CDR3 contains 13 residues. CDR3: CASSQAVGSEQYF. As DNA, the CDR3 is TGTGCCAGCAGCCAAGCAGTCGGGAGCGAGCAGTACTTC.

The rearrangement joins TRBV6-5 to TRBJ2-1, with TRBD1 matching over 9 bases. Germline CDR1 reads MNHEY; CDR2 reads SVGAGI. With 6 bases clipped from V and 4 bases from J, the junction kept 7 bases outside the gene matches. This CDR3 comprises 15 residues. As DNA, the CDR3 is TGTGCCAGCAGACGGGACAGGGTAAGGTACAATGAGCAGTTCTTC. Translated, it gives CASRRDRVRYNEQFF.

This chain connects TRBV5-1 to TRBJ1-2, with 7 bases aligning to TRBD1. The junction had 4 bases not matched to a gene; V was cut back by 3 bases and J by 2 bases. Germline V gene data show CDR1 as SGHRS and CDR2 as YFSETQ. The CDR3 sequence is 14 residues long. The chain's CDR3 is CASSSAQGNYGYTF. The CDR3 nucleotides read TGCGCCAGCAGCTCTGCACAGGGGAACTATGGCTACACCTTC.

The CDR3 DNA sequence: TGTGCCAGCAGACCTGGGGGGGAGCACGGAAAACTGTTTTTT. Translating gives CASRPGGEHGKLFF. The rearrangement uses TRBV7-9 and TRBJ1-4; perhaps TRBD1 as D (5 bases). The germline CDR1 and CDR2 sequences are SEHNR and FQNEAQ (reference sequence). This CDR3 is built from 14 residues. V lost 6 bases and J lost 10, with 18 bases in between.

This chain uses TRBV9 with TRBJ2-2, with 10 nucleotides matching TRBD2. V dropped 2 bases and J dropped 5; count of bases not matched to a gene: 9. The CDR3 runs to 17 residues. CDR1 is SGDLS and CDR2 is YYNGEE in the germline V gene. CDR3 nucleotide sequence: TGTGCCAGCAGCGTTAGTAGCGGGGGGCTGGGGACCGGGGAGCTGTTTTTT. Translation: CASSVSSGGLGTGELFF. Filled out from reference TRBV9 and TRBJ2-2, the complete variable domain reads DSGVTQTPKHLITATGQRVTLRCSPRSGDLSVYWYQQSLDQGLQFLIQYYNGEERAKGNILERFSAQQFPDLHSELNLSSLELGDSALYFCASSVSSGGLGTGELFFGEGSRLTVL.

The CDR3 here is CASSLQSSGNQPQHF. In nucleotides, the CDR3 is TGTGCCAGCAGCTTACAGTCCTCAGGAAATCAGCCCCAGCATTTT. This chain joins TRBV7-2 and TRBJ1-5; D uncertain. The CDR3 spans 15 residues. CDR1 and CDR2 (germline): SGHTA, FQGNSA. Deletions cut 2 bases from V and 4 bases from J, with 12 bases between. Together with reference TRBV7-2 and TRBJ1-5, the CDR3 gives the full variable domain: GAGVSQSPSNKVTEKGKDVELRCDPISGHTALYWYRQSLGQGLEFLIYFQGNSAPDKSGLPSDRFSAERTGGSVSTLTIQRTQQEDSAVYLCASSLQSSGNQPQHFGDGTRLSIL.

This chain connects TRBV9 to TRBJ1-3, with D tentatively TRBD1 (5 bases). Trimming shortened V by 4 bases and J by 1 base, and 9 bases separated the two germline ends. The V gene's germline CDR1 is SGDLS and CDR2 YYNGEE. The CDR3 contains 14 residues. The CDR3: CASSPGGSGNTIYF. The CDR3 DNA reads as TGTGCCAGCAGCCCGGGGGGATCTGGAAACACCATATATTTT.

The chain couples TRBV9 to TRBJ2-5; 8 bases map to TRBD2. This CDR3 is 16 amino acids long. Trimming removed 0 bases from V and 5 bases from J; junction bases left unmatched: 9. Germline V gene lookup returns CDR1 SGDLS and CDR2 YYNGEE. Here the CDR3 DNA reads TGTGCCAGCAGCGTAGAAATCGGGGGGGCCCCGGAGACCCAGTACTTC. It translates to CASSVEIGGAPETQYF.

The chain couples TRBV5-4 to TRBJ1-1; no definite D call. Trimming left V 0 bases short and J 1 base short, with 13 bases between. Germline V CDR1 and CDR2: SGHNT, YYREEE (reference sequence). The CDR3 runs 16 residues. CDR3: CASSLGSPVANTEAFF. CDR3 in DNA: TGTGCCAGCAGCTTGGGGTCCCCGGTTGCGAACACTGAAGCTTTCTTT.

The V gene is TRBV6-6, the J gene TRBJ1-5; 7 bases match TRBD1. Germline V gives CDR1 MNHNY, CDR2 SVGAGI (reference sequence). After removal of 4 bases from V and 6 bases from J, the junction contained 12 bases not matched to a gene. The CDR3 is 16 amino acids. CDR3 nucleotides: TGTGCCAGCAGTTTACCACAGGGGAATTTGGGTCAGCCCCAGCATTTT. It specifies CASSLPQGNLGQPQHF.

The chain couples TRBV5-6 to TRBJ1-4; possibly TRBD1 for D (6 bases). V lost 2 bases to trimming and J lost 8 bases, with 16 bases between them. This CDR3 has 15 residues. Per the germline V gene, CDR1 is SGHDT and CDR2 is YYEEEE. The CDR3 coding sequence is TGTGCCAGCAGCTTTTCAGGGGATTTTGGAGAAAAACTGTTTTTT. Translated, it gives CASSFSGDFGEKLFF.

The chain carries TRBV24-1 and TRBJ2-2; TRBD2 might be the D (5 bases). Germline CDR1 reads KGHDR; CDR2 reads SFDVKD. This CDR3 spans 12 amino acids. Trimming pared 9 bases from V and 1 base from J, leaving 5 bases between. The CDR3 is CATGRNTGELFF. The DNA of the CDR3 is TGTGCCACCGGGAGGAACACCGGGGAGCTGTTTTTT.

About this clone itself: At one of its ends the junction is not consistent with the germline gene, which may arise from a read error. This chain links TRBV9 with TRBJ2-5, with D tentatively TRBD1 (5 bases). The CDR3 totals 14 residues. From germline, CDR1 is SGDLS and CDR2 YYNGEE. The CDR3 nucleotides are TGTGCCAGCAGCGTAGAGGGGTCTCAAGGGACCCAGTACTTC. Encoded protein: CASSVEGSQGTQYF.

The gene calls are TRBV6-2 or TRBV6-3 and TRBJ1-1; perhaps TRBD1 as D (5 bases). The germline V gene encodes CDR1 MNHEY and CDR2 SVGEGT. The V end lost 6 bases, the J end lost 2 bases, and 16 bases lay between the germline ends. The CDR3 runs to 15 residues. The CDR3 nucleotides are TGTGCCAGCAGCACTAGGGACCTTTTCAACACTGAAGCTTTCTTT. Translated, it gives CASSTRDLFNTEAFF.